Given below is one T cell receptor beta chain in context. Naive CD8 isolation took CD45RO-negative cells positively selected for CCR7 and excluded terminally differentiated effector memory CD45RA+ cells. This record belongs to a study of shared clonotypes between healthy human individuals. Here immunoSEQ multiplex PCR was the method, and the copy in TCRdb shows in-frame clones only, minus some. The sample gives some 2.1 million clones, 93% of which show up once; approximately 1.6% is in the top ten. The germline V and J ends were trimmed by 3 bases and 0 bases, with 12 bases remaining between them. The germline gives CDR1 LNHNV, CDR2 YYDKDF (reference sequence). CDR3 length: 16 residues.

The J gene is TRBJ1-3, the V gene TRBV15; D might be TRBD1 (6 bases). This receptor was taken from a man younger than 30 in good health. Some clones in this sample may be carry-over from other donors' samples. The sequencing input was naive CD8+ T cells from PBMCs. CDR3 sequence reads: CATSRGRTASGNTIYF. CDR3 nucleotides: TGTGCCACCAGCAGGGGCCGGACAGCCTCTGGAAACACCATATATTTT.